The 18 T cell receptor beta chains below were found in one sample sequenced in a study of neurological immune-mediated disorders. Each CDR3 protein is one row after TCRdb ran MiXCR on the 5' RACE reads. This table has approximately 23,000 distinct CDR3 sequences, over 9.5% appearing once. The sequencing input was PBMCs. All receptors derive from a woman aged 60-75 years with HTLV-1-associated myelopathy (HAM/TSP).

This clonotype was seen ten or more times. The chain carries TRBV30 and TRBJ1-2; 7 bases agree with TRBD1. This CDR3 comprises 12 residues. V shed 4 bases and J 4 bases; nucleotides not matched to a gene: 3. From germline, CDR1 is GTSNPN and CDR2 SVGIG (reference sequence). CDR3 protein: CAWTGGAYGYTF. In DNA form, the CDR3 reads TGTGCCTGGACAGGGGGAGCCTATGGCTACACCTTC.

This clonotype was seen at least ten times. This chain connects TRBV20-1 to TRBJ2-7, with a possible D match to TRBD2 (5 bases). The CDR3 covers 14 residues. The germline CDR1 and CDR2 sequences are DFQATT and SNEGSKA (reference sequence). V was pared by 8 bases and J by 0 bases, with 17 bases between. CDR3 DNA sequence: TGCAGTACGTCTTATGGGAGCACCTCCTACGAGCAGTACTTC. Its protein product is CSTSYGSTSYEQYF.

In this sample, this clonotype is medium-sized. CDR3 in DNA: TGTGCCAGCAACCCGGACCGTGCTAACTATGGCTACACCTTC. This translates into CASNPDRANYGYTF. This chain uses TRBV5-6 with TRBJ1-2; no clear D. The V gene's germline CDR1 is SGHDT and CDR2 YYEEEE. There are 14 residues in the CDR3. V was shortened by 6 bases and J by 0 bases, with 12 bases between the two germline ends.

Ten or more counts support this clonotype. J is TRBJ2-1 and V is TRBV20-1; the match to TRBD1 covers 9 bases. The germline CDR1 and CDR2 sequences are DFQATT and SNEGSKA (reference sequence). J gave up 6 bases and V 3 bases, and 15 bases lay outside the gene matches. This CDR3 is built from 17 residues. CDR3 residues: CSASRRPGTGNVNEQFF. The CDR3 nucleotides are TGCAGTGCTAGTAGGCGACCCGGGACAGGGAACGTCAATGAGCAGTTCTTC.

This clonotype was recorded at least ten times. V is TRBV3-1 and J is TRBJ1-6; tentatively, D is TRBD1 (6 bases). The germline CDR1 and CDR2 sequences are LGHDT and YNNKEL (reference sequence). The CDR3 consists of 12 residues. With 1 base removed from V and 15 bases from J, the gap between germline ends came to 10 bases. CDR3 residues: CASSQVQGILHF. CDR3 DNA: TGTGCCAGCAGCCAAGTCCAGGGGATCCTCCACTTT. Together with reference TRBV3-1 and TRBJ1-6, the CDR3 gives the full variable domain: DTAVSQTPKYLVTQMGNDKSIKCEQNLGHDTMYWYKQDSKKFLKIMFSYNNKELIINETVPNRFSPKSPDKAHLNLHINSLELGDSAVYFCASSQVQGILHFGNGTRLTVT.

This clonotype was observed at least ten times. The chain is built from TRBV5-1 and TRBJ2-1; tentative D call: TRBD2 (6 bases). CDR3 length equals 12 residues. Germline V gene sequence: CDR1 SGHRS, CDR2 YFSETQ. V lost 4 bases, J lost 5 bases, and 7 bases lay in between. CDR3 nucleotides: TGCGCCAGCAGCCGGGGGAACAATGAGCAGTTCTTC. It specifies CASSRGNNEQFF.

This clonotype was seen many times. CDR3 sequence: CASSLEAGVTYEQYF. CDR3 sequence (DNA): TGTGCCAGCAGTTTAGAGGCGGGGGTTACCTACGAGCAGTACTTC. The J gene is TRBJ2-7, the V gene TRBV12-3 or TRBV12-4, with 7 bases lining up with TRBD2. The CDR3 loop spans 15 amino acids. After removal of 1 base from V and 2 bases from J, the junction contained 5 bases not matched to a gene.

In its sample, this clonotype was seen many times. This sequence joins TRBV30 and TRBJ2-6, with 7 bases matching TRBD1. With 4 bases clipped from V and 2 bases from J, the junction kept 5 bases outside the gene matches. The germline gives CDR1 GTSNPN, CDR2 SVGIG (reference sequence). The CDR3 is 15 residues long. CDR3 in amino acids: CAWTGGTTGANVLTF. CDR3 in DNA: TGTGCCTGGACAGGGGGAACTACTGGGGCCAACGTCCTGACTTTC.

Ten or more counts support this clonotype. This chain joins TRBV6-6 and TRBJ2-3; 11 positions match TRBD2. Germline CDR1 reads MNHNY; CDR2 reads SVGAGI (reference sequence). The CDR3 extends over 16 amino acids. V lost 8 bases and J lost 1; bases outside the gene matches: 8. CDR3 DNA sequence: TGTGCCAGCCACCTAGCGGGGGGCCGAGGCACAGATACGCAGTATTTT. Its protein is CASHLAGGRGTDTQYF.

This clonotype has a count of ten or more. The CDR3 DNA reads as TGTGCCAGCAGCTTAAACCGGGGCCCCCAGTACTTC. Translating it yields CASSLNRGPQYF. V usage is TRBV7-2 and J usage is TRBJ2-5; perhaps D is TRBD1 or TRBD2 (5 bases each). V was shortened by 2 bases and J by 9 bases, with 10 bases between the two germline ends. The germline V gene encodes CDR1 SGHTA and CDR2 FQGNSA. The CDR3 has 12 amino acids.

The table lists this clonotype with many counts. This chain uses TRBV5-1 with TRBJ2-1, with D perhaps given as TRBD1 or TRBD2 (5 bases each). Per the germline V gene, CDR1 is SGHRS and CDR2 is YFSETQ. Trimming removed 0 bases at V and 6 bases at J, with 13 bases between. The CDR3 loop spans 15 amino acids. CDR3 sequence: CASSLDVQRGNEQFF. DNA for the CDR3: TGCGCCAGCAGCTTGGATGTCCAGAGGGGCAATGAGCAGTTCTTC.

The chain joins TRBV2 to TRBJ1-5; no clear D. The CDR3 contains 14 residues. In germline, CDR1 is SNHLY, CDR2 FYNNEI. V was trimmed by 2 bases and J by 6 bases, leaving 11 bases between them. CDR3 sequence: CASSEHRQGQPQHF. The CDR3 DNA is TGTGCCAGCAGTGAACACAGACAAGGTCAGCCCCAGCATTTT.

The V call is TRBV5-6, the J call TRBJ2-1; 10 positions agree with TRBD2. The CDR3 covers 17 residues. Looked up from germline, CDR1 is SGHDT and CDR2 is YYEEEE. J gave up 6 bases and V 0 bases, and 9 bases lay outside the gene matches. For the CDR3, the DNA is TGTGCCAGCAGCTTGGACCAAGCGGGGGGGCAGTCCAATGAGCAGTTCTTC. Its translation: CASSLDQAGGQSNEQFF.

This clonotype was counted many times. The rearrangement links TRBV5-4 to TRBJ2-2; maybe TRBD1 (5 bases). The CDR3 loop spans 14 amino acids. Trimming shortened V by 3 bases and J by 3 bases, and 9 bases separated the two germline ends. In germline, CDR1 is SGHNT, CDR2 YYREEE (reference sequence). As DNA, the CDR3 is TGTGCCAGCAGCTGGACATGGGACACCGGGGAGCTGTTTTTT. Protein product: CASSWTWDTGELFF.

This clonotype was seen ten or more times. The chain couples TRBV12-3 or TRBV12-4 to TRBJ2-2, with D hard to call. The CDR3 has 12 residues. V dropped 4 bases and J dropped 6 bases, with 6 bases sitting between them. The CDR3 DNA reads TGTGCCAGCAGTTGGGGTCCCGGGGAGCTGTTTTTT. It specifies CASSWGPGELFF.

This clonotype was counted many times. V gene TRBV6-1 combines with J gene TRBJ1-2, with a possible D match to TRBD1 (5 bases). CDR1 MNHNS and CDR2 SASEGT come from the germline V gene. The CDR3 contains 20 residues. Deletions cut 2 bases from V and 1 base from J, with 26 bases between. In DNA form, the CDR3 reads TGTGCCAGCAGTGAAAACGTCTTGGGCAGGGCTCGGACCCATAACTATGGCTACACCTTC. As protein: CASSENVLGRARTHNYGYTF.

This clonotype was detected many times. This CDR3 reads CASSQVSGAPGELFF. CDR3 sequence (DNA): TGTGCCAGCAGCCAAGTTTCCGGGGCGCCCGGGGAGCTGTTTTTT. The V and J genes are TRBV3-1 and TRBJ2-2; possibly TRBD1 or TRBD2 for D (5 bases each). This CDR3 has 15 amino acids. V lost 1 base, J lost 6 bases, and 12 bases lay in between. Germline CDR1 LGHDT, CDR2 YNNKEL (reference sequence).

This clonotype appeared a few times. The V gene is TRBV5-1, the J gene TRBJ1-2; no definite D call. The CDR3 contains 15 residues. The V gene's germline CDR1 is SGHRS and CDR2 YFSETQ. With 4 bases removed from V and 4 bases from J, the gap between germline ends came to 17 bases. The CDR3 protein is CASSPEGRGFYGYTF. CDR3 DNA sequence: TGCGCCAGCAGCCCTGAAGGTCGGGGTTTCTATGGCTACACCTTC.